The clone carrying this TCR beta chain was counted between two and nine times. Its antigen is not identified. This CDR3 contains 16 residues. Germline assignment: CDR1 DFQATT and CDR2 SNEGSKA (reference sequence). V was trimmed by 2 bases and J by 1 base, leaving 18 bases between them. Sorting selected naive CD8 T cells with a CD8+CD4-CCR7+CD45RA+ phenotype. This entry comes from a study of molecular identifiers for immune sequencing clone quantification. Study outcomes and limitations: Whereas naive cells kept under 1% of molecules in clones above 20 RNA copies, such clones held over 99% in effectors. Barcode-sharing identical TCR molecules could underestimate highly expanded clone sizes.

Using its own MiXCR run on the PCR reads, TCRdb lists one record per CDR3 protein. The table shows about 510,000 distinct CDR3 sequences, with around a fifth occurring only once. The origin of this receptor is a human donor in good health. Some libraries in this study had Jurkat cell RNA spiked in. Sequenced sample: naive CD8+ T cells from blood, with Jurkat cell RNA spiked in. The subset was: FACS-sorted CD8+CD4-CCR7+CD45RA+ naive T cells. The chain uses TRBV20-1 and TRBJ2-7; TRBD2 might be the D (6 bases). CDR3 DNA sequence: TGCAGTGCTAGAAGTAACGGGGGAGCCACGTCCTACGAGCAGTACTTC. Translating it yields CSARSNGGATSYEQYF.